Detailed here is one T cell receptor (beta chain). Its specificity is not known. Here immunoSEQ multiplex PCR was the method, and the copy in TCRdb shows in-frame clones only, minus some. The sample lists around 130,000 clones, around 80% occurring once. The data stem from a study of a mutant IDH1 vaccine in newly diagnosed glioma. V gave up 4 bases and J gave up 1 base, with 9 bases separating them. The germline CDR1 and CDR2 sequences are SGHNT and YYREEE (reference sequence). The CDR3 totals 13 residues. Time point described: week 11, during vaccination. The study gave 300 ug of mutant IDH1 20-mer peptide per vaccine dose, with topical imiquimod.

Sequences were derived from PBMCs, sampled from a glioma patient whose treatment included an IDH1 peptide vaccine. The receptor was isolated from a man aged 35 to 55 with glioma. The genes are TRBV5-4 and TRBJ2-7, with unresolved D. This chain's CDR3 is CASSIGPSYEQYF. In DNA form, the CDR3 reads TGTGCCAGCAGCATCGGACCATCCTACGAGCAGTACTTC.